This T cell receptor (beta chain) was sequenced for a study of blood T cells in healthy people across ages. Then a second PCR, running roughly 7 to 11 cycles, was carried out with a sample-barcoded 5' primer and a J-beta primer mix. Each cDNA was tagged by a template-switch adaptor containing 12 random nucleotides. TCRdb re-called the 5' RACE reads through MiXCR, storing one row per CDR3 protein. This table has 800,000 to 950,000 distinct CDR3 sequences, roughly 48% appearing once. From germline, CDR1 is DFQATT and CDR2 SNEGSKA (reference sequence). The CDR3 covers 15 residues. V lost 3 bases to trimming and J lost 3 bases, with 14 bases between them.

This receptor was obtained from a man aged 30-40 years in good health. This sequence joins TRBV20-1 and TRBJ2-2; D is uncertain. Sequencing was carried out using blood. The CDR3 region is CSASKEDPYTGELFF. DNA for the CDR3: TGCAGTGCTAGCAAGGAAGATCCTTACACCGGGGAGCTGTTTTTT.